Shown below are 9 T cell receptor beta chains from a single sample sequenced in a study of immune evolution from preneoplasia to lung adenocarcinoma. Assay used: immunoSEQ multiplex PCR; TCRdb lists only in-frame clones, some missing. The sample has about 9,600 clones, around 78% seen once; the top ten hold around 5%. The sample taken for sequencing was FFPE minimally invasive lung adenocarcinoma tissue. The origin of the receptors is a person aged 70 to 85 with lung adenocarcinoma.

The chain has TRBV2 and TRBJ2-1; the D gene is possibly TRBD2 (6 bases). Germline V gene data show CDR1 as SNHLY and CDR2 as FYNNEI. Trimming removed 10 bases from V and 7 bases from J, with 17 bases in between. CDR3 size: 13 residues. CDR3 residues: CATWGVDRNEQFF. The CDR3 DNA reads TGTGCCACTTGGGGGGTAGATAGAAATGAGCAGTTCTTC.

The chain couples TRBV12-5 to TRBJ2-1; D is unresolved. Germline loops: CDR1 LGHNT, CDR2 FRNRAP. The length of the CDR3 is 17 residues. Trimming took 6 bases from V and 1 from J, leaving 19 bases between them. CDR3 nucleotides: TGTGCTAGTGGCAGGTCTAGTGGTATTAAGTCCTACAATGAGCAGTTCTTC. Encoded protein: CASGRSSGIKSYNEQFF.

This clone has a handful of counts. The chain joins TRBV7-9 to TRBJ2-7, with TRBD1 matching over 7 bases. The CDR3 covers 14 residues. Germline-derived CDR1 and CDR2 are SEHNR and FQNEAQ (reference sequence). V was clipped by 3 bases and J by 2 bases; unmatched bases: 4. CDR3 residues: CASSFGTATYEQYF. The CDR3 nucleotides are TGTGCCAGCAGCTTTGGGACAGCGACCTACGAGCAGTACTTC.

The V gene is TRBV4-1, the J gene TRBJ2-3; 10 bases align to TRBD1. The CDR3 sequence is 16 residues long. Losses at the gene ends were 5 bases for V and 5 bases for J; bases not matched to a gene: 10. The germline gives CDR1 MGHRA, CDR2 YSYEKL. The CDR3 coding sequence is TGCGCCAGCAGCAGGAACCCGGGACAGGGGAAAGATACGCAGTATTTT. Translation gives CASSRNPGQGKDTQYF.

Only a few counts were recorded for this clone. This sample also contains other DNA sequences that code for the same CDR3. The chain joins TRBV30 to TRBJ1-5, with 7 bases matching TRBD1. Germline CDR1 GTSNPN, CDR2 SVGIG (reference sequence). The J segment lost 5 bases and the V segment lost 5 bases, leaving 3 bases of the junction unmatched. This CDR3 has 12 amino acids. CDR3 loop: CAWDRDDQPQHF. The CDR3 DNA reads TGTGCCTGGGACAGGGACGATCAGCCCCAGCATTTT. Full variable domain (missing parts from reference TRBV30 and TRBJ1-5): SQTIHQWPATLVQPVGSPLSLECTVEGTSNPNLYWYRQAAGRGLQLLFYSVGIGQISSEVPQNLSASRPQDRQFILSSKKLLLSDSGFYLCAWDRDDQPQHFGDGTRLSIL.

This chain joins TRBV7-9 and TRBJ2-3; D possibly corresponds to TRBD1 (6 bases). The ends were cut back, 6 bases at V and 4 bases at J, with 14 bases in the middle. Looked up from germline, CDR1 is SEHNR and CDR2 is FQNEAQ (reference sequence). The CDR3 length is 14 residues. The CDR3 coding sequence is TGTGCCAGCAGTTATAACAGGGTACCAGATACGCAGTATTTT. It translates to CASSYNRVPDTQYF.

The J gene is TRBJ1-2, the V gene TRBV10-3; D remains ambiguous. V gave up 0 bases and J gave up 2 bases, with 13 bases separating them. The CDR3 loop spans 16 amino acids. CDR1 is ENHRY and CDR2 is SYGVKD in the germline V gene. CDR3 bases: TGTGCCATCAGTGAGTCGCAACACCTTCTGAACTATGGCTACACCTTC. Translating it yields CAISESQHLLNYGYTF.

This chain connects TRBV4-1 to TRBJ1-1, with D possibly matching TRBD1 (5 bases). Per germline, CDR1 MGHRA and CDR2 YSYEKL. With 4 bases removed from V and 0 bases from J, the gap between germline ends came to 9 bases. The CDR3 length is 14 residues. The CDR3, as DNA: TGCGCCAGCAGCCTGGGACCGATGAACACTGAAGCTTTCTTT. Protein product: CASSLGPMNTEAFF.

This chain joins TRBV6-4 and TRBJ2-2, with D unresolved. V was cut by 2 bases and J by 3 bases, with 4 bases left in between. Germline V gene data show CDR1 as MRHNA and CDR2 as SNTAGT. The CDR3 runs 13 residues. This CDR3 reads CASSDRDTGELFF. The CDR3 coding sequence is TGTGCCAGCAGTGACAGGGACACCGGGGAGCTGTTTTTT.